The entry below describes one TCR beta chain. The record originates from a study of blood T cell repertoires in COVID-19. The data were produced by immunoSEQ multiplex PCR, yet TCRdb's version contains in-frame clones alone and is incomplete. The data show more than 200,000 clones, with over 75% seen just once and more than 1.5% held by the top ten. The CDR3 totals 13 residues. Germline CDR1 and CDR2: KGHSH and LQKENI. The V gene end was trimmed by 1 base and the J gene end by 9 bases; junction bases not matched to a gene: 3. The J gene is TRBJ2-1, the V gene TRBV18, with TRBD1 identical over 7 bases. Sequencing input: PBMCs or T cells enriched from blood (not recorded which). The sequence was obtained from a man aged 40-49 years who had recovered from COVID-19. The CDR3 here is CASSPRQGAEQFF. The DNA for the CDR3 is TGTGCCAGCTCACCACGACAGGGTGCTGAGCAGTTCTTC.